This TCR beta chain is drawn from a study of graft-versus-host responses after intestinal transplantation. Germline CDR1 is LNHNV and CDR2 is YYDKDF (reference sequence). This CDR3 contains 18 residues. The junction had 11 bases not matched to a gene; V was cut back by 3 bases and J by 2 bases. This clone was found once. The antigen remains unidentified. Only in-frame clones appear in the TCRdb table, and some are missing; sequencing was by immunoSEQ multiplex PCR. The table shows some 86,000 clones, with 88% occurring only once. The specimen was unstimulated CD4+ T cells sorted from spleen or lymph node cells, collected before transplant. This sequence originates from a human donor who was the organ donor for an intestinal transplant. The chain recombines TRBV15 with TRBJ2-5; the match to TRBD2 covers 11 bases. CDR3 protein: CATSSGLSSGGAQETQYF. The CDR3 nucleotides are TGTGCCACCAGCAGCGGCCTGAGTAGCGGGGGGGCACAAGAGACCCAGTACTTC.